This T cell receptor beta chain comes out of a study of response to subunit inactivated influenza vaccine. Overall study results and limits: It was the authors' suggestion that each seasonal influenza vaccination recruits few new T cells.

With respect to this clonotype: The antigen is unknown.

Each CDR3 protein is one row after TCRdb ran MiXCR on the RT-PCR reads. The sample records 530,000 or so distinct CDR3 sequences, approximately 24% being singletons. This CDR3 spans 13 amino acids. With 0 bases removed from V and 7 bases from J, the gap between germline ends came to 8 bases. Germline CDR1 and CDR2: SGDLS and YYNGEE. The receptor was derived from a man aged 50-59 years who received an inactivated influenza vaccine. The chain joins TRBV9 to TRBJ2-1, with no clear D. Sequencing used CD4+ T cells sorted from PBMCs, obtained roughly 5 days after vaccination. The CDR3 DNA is TGTGCCAGCAGCGTAGATTTGTGGAATGAGCAGTTCTTC. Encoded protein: CASSVDLWNEQFF.